This T cell receptor (beta chain) was sequenced during a study of cytomegalovirus exposure and HLA in healthy donors. Across the study: Of 398 genotyped donors, more than 70% clustered with self-reported Caucasian donors. Study-level points and caveats: It was 150 or so TCR beta chains that were listed as cytomegalovirus-associated. Among CMV-associated TCR beta chains, most appeared HLA-restricted in a later analysis. The dataset shows that most TCR sequences were rare, while some public TCRs occurred in many donors.

As to this clone: What it binds is unknown.

The CDR3 contains 16 residues. The germline CDR1 and CDR2 sequences are SGHTA and FQGNSA. With 2 bases removed from V and 3 bases from J, the gap between germline ends came to 16 bases. Amplification used 60 Vbeta primers and 13 Jbeta primers. Clones were read by immunoSEQ multiplex PCR, and TCRdb kept only the in-frame ones, dropping some. The data show some 50,000 clones, less than 75% seen once. This TCR was recovered from a woman aged 50 to 60 in good health and CMV-seropositive. The sample consisted of PBMCs. The rearrangement links TRBV7-2 to TRBJ1-2; D is uncertain. Here the CDR3 reads CASSLQEAGVDYGYTF. The CDR3 coding sequence is TGTGCCAGCAGCTTACAGGAGGCCGGGGTCGACTATGGCTACACCTTC.